Given below is one T cell receptor beta chain in context. The antigen remains undetermined. The entry originates in a study of shared clonotypes between healthy human individuals. Across the study: A donor's plate count was three for CD4 naive and three for CD4 memory; CD8 naive had two and CD8 memory one. The study's findings and limits: As a rule, naive subsets had a larger estimated richness than memory subsets. The donor pool, a small one, limited the genetic and exposure-history diversity represented.

The method was immunoSEQ multiplex PCR; TCRdb's version includes in-frame clones alone and lacks a portion of them. The repertoire holds roughly 1,500,000 clones, with 98% as singletons. Per the germline V gene, CDR1 is KGHSH and CDR2 is LQKENI. V dropped 3 bases and J dropped 4 bases, with 9 bases sitting between them. The CDR3 extends over 13 amino acids. The study drew its donors from healthy HIV-negative adults without recent acute infections or vaccinations. V is TRBV18 and J is TRBJ1-2; TRBD1 is a possible D gene (5 bases). This receptor was taken from a young man in good health. Input material: naive CD4+ T cells sorted from blood. Subset: CD45RA+ positively selected. The CDR3 reads CASSPEGSYGYTF. In nucleotides, the CDR3 is TGTGCCAGCTCACCTGAGGGGAGCTATGGCTACACCTTC.